Listed below are T cell receptor beta chains from one sample, sequenced in a study of cytomegalovirus exposure and HLA in healthy donors. Clones were read by immunoSEQ multiplex PCR, and TCRdb kept only the in-frame ones, dropping some. The sample lists roughly 150,000 clones, nearly 80% occurring once. The sample comprised PBMCs. The receptors shown here come from a middle-aged woman in good health and CMV-seronegative. CDR3s include the opening cysteine and the closing phenylalanine or tryptophan. Each record gives: CDR3 length, V gene, J gene, CDR3 protein.

>19|TRBV5-1|TRBJ2-5
CASSLGGLAGGIRSETQYF
>16|TRBV4-1|TRBJ2-7
CASSQDLSSGSYEQYF
>15|TRBV5-4|TRBJ1-1
CASSHIPREGTEAFF
>16|TRBV19|TRBJ2-1
CASSIGTTNYGNEQFF
>14|TRBV28|TRBJ2-2
CASSEHPNTGELFF
>15|TRBV11-2|TRBJ2-1
CASSSTRPLYNEQFF
>16|TRBV6-1|TRBJ2-3
CASSALSPRTGNTQYF
>14|TRBV25-1|TRBJ1-2
CASSEGGAVYGYTF
>17|TRBV5-1|TRBJ2-5
CASSLAGSGRTWETQYF
>14|TRBV2|TRBJ1-5
CASNPGRSNQPQHF
>13|TRBV7-3|TRBJ2-1
CASSIAGDNEQFF
>15|TRBV5-6|TRBJ2-5
CASSLEYWGRETQYF
>16|TRBV14|TRBJ2-5
CASSQSPDRWRETQYF
>13|TRBV11-2|TRBJ2-7
CASSELDRYEQYF
>18|TRBV9|TRBJ2-3
CASSARPGLAGSTDTQYF
>15|TRBV4-1|TRBJ2-4
CASSQGAGGTDIQYF
>15|TRBV11-3|TRBJ2-1
CASSPGTSGRNEQFF
>13|TRBV11-2|TRBJ2-5
CASSLNSKETQYF
>14|TRBV6-5|TRBJ2-7
CASSNNWADYEQYF
>14|TRBV6-5|TRBJ1-1
CASGSGAVNTEAFF
>15|TRBV7-9|TRBJ2-3
CASSLGSGTTDTQYF
>15|TRBV6-1|TRBJ1-6
CASSEDGVGGSPLHF
>15|TRBV18|TRBJ1-2
CASSQATGWKNGYTF
>15|TRBV11-3|TRBJ2-2
CASSTRTRITGELFF
>15|TRBV4-1|TRBJ2-4
CASSQGGNWPNIQYF
>15|TRBV5-1|TRBJ2-1
CASRPEGSSYNEQFF
>15|TRBV7-2|TRBJ1-5
CASSLGGTGFRPQHF
>14|TRBV28|TRBJ2-7
CASSLPGIGYEQYF
>15|TRBV28|TRBJ1-2
CASSTRQGADYGYTF
>15|TRBV5-1|TRBJ1-4
CASSSTGGAEEKLFF
>16|TRBV18|TRBJ2-3
CASSGGTRGHTDTQYF
>14|TRBV18|TRBJ2-1
CASSPWGHGNEQFF
>14|TRBV2|TRBJ1-3
CASTLSGSGNTIYF
>15|TRBV10-3|TRBJ1-5
CAISVHRDSNQPQHF
>16|TRBV18|TRBJ2-3
CASSPIAGTSTDTQYF
>16|TRBV7-6|TRBJ2-3
CASSLAYGGATDTQYF
>15|TRBV7-8|TRBJ2-7
CASSLDLAGADEQYF
>14|TRBV4-2|TRBJ1-4
CASSRGQGNEKLFF
>13|TRBV18|TRBJ2-7
CASSLQRSYEQYF
>14|TRBV27|TRBJ2-1
CASMVGRSHNEQFF
>16|TRBV7-2|TRBJ2-1
CASSLGPGTSYNEQFF